These T cell receptor beta chains were read from a single sample in a study of T-cell reconstitution after alpha-beta-depleted transplantation in children. TCRdb passed the PCR reads through MiXCR, listing each CDR3 protein once. The sample lists around 600,000 distinct CDR3 sequences, approximately 15% seen once, with 0.8% to 1.1% in the top ten. Source: PBMCs from the stem cell graft donor, taken from the stem cell graft. These receptor sequences come from a human donor who donated a stem cell graft to a child with acute myeloid leukemia. CDR3s include the opening cysteine and the closing phenylalanine or tryptophan. The D gene is left open where the match is weak. Only part of the rows carry a size: once, few, many, or a class if the clone is expanded.

abundance	v_gene	d_gene	j_gene	CDR3aa	CDR3nt
NA	TRBV18	TRBD1	TRBJ1-1	CASSPFSLAGTGTRGPEAFF	TGTGCCAGCTCACCTTTCTCGCTGGCCGGGACAGGGACTCGGGGGCCTGAAGCTTTCTTT
few	TRBV12-3/TRBV12-4	TRBD1	TRBJ1-2	CASSFSPEGAGYGYTF	TGTGCCAGCAGTTTTAGCCCGGAGGGGGCGGGCTATGGCTACACCTTC
many	TRBV5-5	NA	TRBJ1-1	CASSLLENTEAFF	TGTGCCAGCAGCTTGTTGGAGAACACTGAAGCTTTCTTT
few	TRBV20-1	TRBD1	TRBJ1-1	CSARRTGQGGRDTEAFF	TGCAGTGCTAGGCGGACCGGACAGGGAGGTCGGGACACTGAAGCTTTCTTT
many	TRBV20-1	NA	TRBJ1-2	CSARAGGPYGYTF	TGCAGTGCCAGAGCTGGGGGCCCCTATGGCTACACCTTC
many	TRBV20-1	NA	TRBJ1-4	CSATRRDPEKLFF	TGCAGTGCCACTCGCAGGGATCCTGAAAAACTGTTTTTT
few	TRBV6-1	TRBD2	TRBJ2-1	CASSRPTSGGGEQFF	TGTGCCAGCAGTCGCCCGACTAGCGGGGGAGGTGAGCAGTTCTTC
many	TRBV20-1	NA	TRBJ2-1	CSASSGVGEFSYNEQFF	TGCAGTGCTAGCTCGGGTGTAGGGGAGTTCTCCTACAATGAGCAGTTCTTC
many	TRBV4-3	NA	TRBJ1-2	CASSQDVGAGNMMGYGYTF	TGCGCCAGCAGCCAAGATGTTGGGGCAGGGAATATGATGGGTTATGGCTACACCTTC
once	TRBV7-9	NA	TRBJ2-3	CASRGAERTDTQYF	TGTGCCAGCAGGGGGGCGGAGCGCACAGATACGCAGTATTTT
many	TRBV4-2	NA	TRBJ2-7	CASSQEAGLSYEQYF	TGTGCCAGCAGCCAAGAGGCAGGCCTGTCCTACGAGCAGTACTTC
many	TRBV24-1	NA	TRBJ1-2	CATTRGANYGYTF	TGTGCCACAACCAGGGGCGCCAACTATGGCTACACCTTC
many	TRBV20-1	NA	TRBJ1-1	CSARAVRYPEAFF	TGCAGTGCTAGAGCGGTTCGTTACCCTGAAGCTTTCTTT
NA	TRBV9	NA	TRBJ2-7	CASSVGDSVPYEQYF	TGTGCCAGCAGCGTAGGTGATAGCGTACCCTACGAGCAGTACTTC
many	TRBV20-1	NA	TRBJ2-3	CSAGFADTQYF	TGCAGTGCGGGGTTCGCAGATACGCAGTATTTT
few	TRBV7-9	NA	TRBJ2-5	CASSLDSVAPQETQYF	TGTGCCAGCAGCTTGGACAGCGTGGCACCACAAGAGACCCAGTACTTC